This T cell receptor beta chain was observed in a study of identical twins. Germline V gives CDR1 SGHTA, CDR2 FQGNSA. This CDR3 has 16 residues. The ends lost 4 bases at V and 2 bases at J; junction bases unmatched: 6. Unique molecular identifiers were present on the cDNA, and a universal primer site came from template switching. TCRdb redid the calling of the 5' RACE reads with MiXCR, one entry per CDR3 protein. The sample consists of approximately 700,000 distinct CDR3 sequences, approximately 18% of them appearing once. This same sample was also part of a study on T cells expressing NK-cell markers. Per that paper: The eight sequenced donors comprised seven who were HCMV-seropositive and one who was seronegative.

The chain has TRBV7-2 and TRBJ2-3; 10 nucleotides line up with TRBD2. This receptor was identified in a woman between 18 and 29 years old in good health. The sample taken for sequencing was PBMCs. For the CDR3, the DNA is TGTGCCAGCAGCTCCCCTCTAGCGGGGGTCACAGATACGCAGTATTTT. Its translation: CASSSPLAGVTDTQYF.